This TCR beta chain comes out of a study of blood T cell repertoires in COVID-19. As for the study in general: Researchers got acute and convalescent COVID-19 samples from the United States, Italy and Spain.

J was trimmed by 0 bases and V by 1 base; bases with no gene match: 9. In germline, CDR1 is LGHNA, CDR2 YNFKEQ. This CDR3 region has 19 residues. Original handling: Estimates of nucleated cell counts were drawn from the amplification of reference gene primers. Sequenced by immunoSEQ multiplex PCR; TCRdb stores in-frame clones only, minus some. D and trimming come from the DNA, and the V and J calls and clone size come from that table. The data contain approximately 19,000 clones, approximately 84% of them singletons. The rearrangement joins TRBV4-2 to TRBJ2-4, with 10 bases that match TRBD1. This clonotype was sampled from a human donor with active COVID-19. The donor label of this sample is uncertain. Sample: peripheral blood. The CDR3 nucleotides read TGTGCCAGCAGCCAAGGGGTCGGGACAGGGGCTCTAGCCAAAAACATTCAGTACTTC. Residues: CASSQGVGTGALAKNIQYF.